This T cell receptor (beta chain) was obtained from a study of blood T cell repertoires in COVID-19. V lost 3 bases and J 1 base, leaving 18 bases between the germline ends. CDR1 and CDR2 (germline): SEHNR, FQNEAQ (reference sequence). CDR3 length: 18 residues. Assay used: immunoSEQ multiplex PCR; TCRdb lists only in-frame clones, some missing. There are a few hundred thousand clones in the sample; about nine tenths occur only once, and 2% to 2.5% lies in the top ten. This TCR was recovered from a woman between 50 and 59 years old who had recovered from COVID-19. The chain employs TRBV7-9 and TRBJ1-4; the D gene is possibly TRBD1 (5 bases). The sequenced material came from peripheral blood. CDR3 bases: TGTGCCAGCAGCTTTATCCAGGGAGGGGTGAGAACTAATGAAAAACTGTTTTTT. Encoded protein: CASSFIQGGVRTNEKLFF.